A single sample gave rise to the 31 T cell receptor beta chains below, sequenced in a study of CD8+CD57+ T cells in acquired aplastic anemia (dated by TCRdb to between 2018 and 2020). The patients picked for sequencing were ones in whom flow cytometry had shown an expansion of CD8+CD57+ cells. The sequencer was an Illumina HiSeq 2000. Genomic DNA served as template for TCR beta VDJ combination and CDR3 sequence profiling. Through fastp at Q25 and MiXCR, TCRdb rebuilt clones from the public reads, retaining in-frame beta chains. When rows share a CDR3 protein, they turn into one entry using the most common DNA and genes. Across this sample there are around 500,000 distinct CDR3 sequences, with more than 25% seen only once. Less than 0.85% of the sample belongs to the ten largest clones. The sample was sorted CD4+, CD8+, or CD8+CD57+ T cells (not recorded which) from PBMCs. The receptors come from a human donor with aplastic anemia.

The CDR3 DNA follows: TGCAGTGCAGCCGGGACAGGGGGCAATGAAAAACTGTTTTTT. This translates into CSAAGTGGNEKLFF. The rearrangement uses TRBV20-1 and TRBJ1-4; 12 bases fit TRBD1. Germline V gives CDR1 DFQATT, CDR2 SNEGSKA (reference sequence). The CDR3 totals 14 residues. J lost 5 bases, V lost 6 bases, and 4 bases had no gene match.

Ten or more counts support this clonotype. The V gene is TRBV9, the J gene TRBJ1-2; 9 positions agree with TRBD1. Germline assignment: CDR1 SGDLS and CDR2 YYNGEE. The CDR3 is made up of 13 amino acids. V lost 3 bases to trimming and J lost 13 bases; unmatched junction nucleotides: 10. The CDR3 is CASSATTGGAATF. CDR3 sequence (DNA): TGTGCCAGCAGCGCTACCACAGGGGGCGCGGCCACCTTC.

This clonotype has a count of ten or more. This chain links TRBV12-3 or TRBV12-4 with TRBJ2-7; D gene ambiguous. V was cut by 6 bases and J by 2 bases, with 8 bases left in between. The CDR3 length is 12 residues. The CDR3 sequence: CASRDGPYEQYF. In DNA, the CDR3 is TGTGCCAGCAGGGATGGACCCTACGAGCAGTACTTC.

In its sample, this clonotype was seen a few times. The junction departs from germline at one end; a sequencing error may be responsible. The rearrangement links TRBV7-6 to TRBJ1-3; 7 bases are shared with TRBD1. The CDR3 runs 16 residues. The germline CDR1 and CDR2 sequences are SGHVS and FNYEAQ. The DNA of the CDR3 is TGTGCTAGCAGCCGCCCAGGGGGGGACTCTGGAAACACCATATATTTT. Translation gives CASSRPGGDSGNTIYF.

The V and J genes are TRBV5-5 and TRBJ1-2; D might be TRBD1 (5 bases). Trimming took 2 bases from V and 4 from J, leaving 15 bases between them. The CDR3 totals 15 residues. The germline gives CDR1 SGHKS, CDR2 YYEKEE (reference sequence). The CDR3 region has the DNA TGTGCCAGCAGCTTCACTAGGGGAGTAATCTATGGCTACACCTTC. This encodes CASSFTRGVIYGYTF.

V gene TRBV7-9 combines with J gene TRBJ1-1; unclear D gene. Germline loops: CDR1 SEHNR, CDR2 FQNEAQ (reference sequence). The CDR3 is 14 residues long. Trimming cost V 3 bases and J 1 base, with 9 bases left between them. In DNA form, the CDR3 reads TGTGCCAGCAGCTTGAGACCGACGAACACTGAAGCTTTCTTT. Protein sequence: CASSLRPTNTEAFF.

The V gene is TRBV24-1, the J gene TRBJ2-3; the D gene could be TRBD1 or TRBD2 (5 bases each). Germline V gives CDR1 KGHDR, CDR2 SFDVKD. V was shortened by 3 bases and J by 4 bases, with 10 bases between the two germline ends. This CDR3 spans 14 amino acids. This CDR3 is CATSDGGRSDTQYF. CDR3 sequence (DNA): TGTGCCACCAGTGATGGGGGACGGTCAGATACGCAGTATTTT.

V is TRBV7-2 and J is TRBJ1-3; D is unresolved. The CDR3 runs 15 residues. Germline-derived CDR1 and CDR2 are SGHTA and FQGNSA. V lost 11 bases and J 2 bases, leaving 19 bases between the germline ends. The CDR3 DNA reads TGTGCCTGGAGTGTACTAACTGGGGCTGGAAACACCATATATTTT. Translated, it gives CAWSVLTGAGNTIYF.

The gene calls are TRBV5-8 and TRBJ2-7, with 7 bases aligning to TRBD1. CDR3 size: 15 residues. V trimming: 4 bases; J trimming: 5 bases; junction bases outside the gene matches: 12. The germline V gene has CDR1 SGHTS and CDR2 YDEGEE. CDR3 nucleotide sequence: TGTGCCAGCAGCCCGATGGACAGGTTGGTTAACGAGCAGTACTTC. This codes for CASSPMDRLVNEQYF.

This clonotype was seen once. A junction end diverges from the germline sequence, so it may reflect a read error. V and J are TRBV2 and TRBJ1-5; D may be TRBD1 (5 bases). This CDR3 is 16 amino acids long. The germline gives CDR1 SNHLY, CDR2 FYNNEI. CDR3 in DNA: TGTTCCAGCAGTGAATATCAGGGTTTGGGCGATCAGCCCCAGCATTTT. As protein: CSSSEYQGLGDQPQHF.

The chain combines TRBV14 with TRBJ2-7; TRBD2 matches 7 bases. The CDR3 extends over 14 amino acids. Germline CDR1 is SGHDN and CDR2 is FVKESK. V lost 7 bases, J lost 4 bases, and 10 bases stayed unmatched. CDR3 sequence: CASIPGLQDYEQYF. The CDR3 bases are TGTGCCAGCATCCCGGGACTACAGGATTACGAGCAGTACTTC. Full variable domain (remainder filled in from reference TRBV14 and TRBJ2-7): EAGVTQFPSHSVIEKGQTVTLRCDPISGHDNLYWYRRVMGKEIKFLLHFVKESKQDESGMPNNRFLAERTGGTYSTLKVQPAELEDSGVYFCASIPGLQDYEQYFGPGTRLTVT.

As regards this clonotype: This sequence may be a read error, since a much larger clone differs from it by one base. The chain links TRBV20-1 to TRBJ1-5, with D perhaps matching TRBD1 (6 bases). The germline gives CDR1 DFQATT, CDR2 SNEGSKA (reference sequence). The CDR3 runs to 15 residues. The CDR3 loop reads CSAQGPTFSDQPQHF. CDR3 coding DNA: TGCAGTGCTCAGGGGCCGACCTTTAGCGATCAGCCCCAGCATTTT.

Of note for this clonotype: Because the CDR3 is missing its conserved closing phenylalanine or tryptophan, this is likely a read error. The chain links TRBV14 to TRBJ2-7; 7 positions agree with TRBD2. The CDR3 has 14 amino acids. The germline V gene encodes CDR1 SGHDN and CDR2 FVKESK. After removal of 4 bases from V and 5 bases from J, the junction contained 8 bases not matched to a gene. CDR3 sequence: CASSPLGGEHEQYL. For the CDR3, the DNA is TGTGCCAGCAGCCCCCTTGGGGGGGAGCACGAGCAGTACCTC.

The chain has TRBV2 and TRBJ1-5; 7 nucleotides match TRBD1. The CDR3 covers 17 residues. Germline V gives CDR1 SNHLY, CDR2 FYNNEI. Germline trimming cut 5 bases from V and 7 bases from J; bases unmatched to any gene: 17. This chain's CDR3 is CASSFGSGGTLNQPQHF. For the CDR3, the DNA is TGTGCCAGCAGTTTTGGGTCAGGGGGAACCCTAAACCAGCCCCAGCATTTT.

The V and J genes are TRBV2 and TRBJ2-3, with a weak D call TRBD1 (6 bases). This CDR3 comprises 14 residues. CDR1 and CDR2 from the germline V gene are SNHLY and FYNNEI. The V end was cut by 6 bases, the J end by 0 bases, with 10 bases between. As DNA, the CDR3 is TGTGCCAGCAGATTCGACAGGAGCACAGATACGCAGTATTTT. Encoded protein: CASRFDRSTDTQYF.

About this clonotype: A much bigger clone sits one base away, suggesting this may be a read error. V is TRBV2 and J is TRBJ1-6; D may be TRBD1 (5 bases). Germline V gene data show CDR1 as SNHLY and CDR2 as FYNNEI. The length of the CDR3 is 16 residues. The chain's CDR3 is CASSEGEPGLNSPPHF. In nucleotides, the CDR3 is TGTGCCAGCAGTGAGGGGGAACCAGGACTAAATTCACCCCCCCACTTT.

The chain employs TRBV5-6 and TRBJ1-3, with D unclear. The CDR3 runs 14 residues. Germline V lookup: CDR1 SGHDT, CDR2 YYEEEE. Trimming pared 7 bases from V and 2 bases from J, leaving 13 bases between. As DNA, the CDR3 is TGTGCCAGCTCCCGAGTAGGGCCTGGAAACACCATATATTTT. Its translation is CASSRVGPGNTIYF.

V is TRBV12-3 or TRBV12-4 and J is TRBJ1-1; tentative D call: TRBD1 (5 bases). V lost 6 bases to trimming and J lost 1 base, with 9 bases between them. The CDR3 sequence is 13 residues long. As DNA, the CDR3 is TGTGCCAGCAGGCCGACAGAGAACACTGAAGCTTTCTTT. Its translation: CASRPTENTEAFF.

This clonotype has more than one count but fewer than ten. The chain recombines TRBV11-2 with TRBJ2-3; D not resolved. The CDR3 totals 15 residues. The V end was cut by 6 bases, the J end by 3 bases, with 16 bases between. Germline V gene sequence: CDR1 SGHAT, CDR2 FQNNGV. The CDR3 protein is CASSSIGSKTDTQYF. CDR3 nucleotide sequence: TGTGCCAGCAGTTCCATAGGTAGCAAAACAGATACGCAGTATTTT.

The gene calls are TRBV25-1 and TRBJ2-5; 11 bases agree with TRBD1. With V trimmed by 3 bases and J by 4 bases, 10 bases remained unmatched. Germline V gene lookup returns CDR1 MGHDK and CDR2 SYGVNS. The CDR3 runs to 17 residues. CDR3 bases: TGTGCCAGCAGTGATGCAAACGGACAGGGGGCCCGAGAGACCCAGTACTTC. Encoded protein: CASSDANGQGARETQYF.

As concerns this clonotype: This sequence may be a read error, since a much larger clone differs from it by one base. In this CDR3 the conserved last residue, phenylalanine or tryptophan, is missing, so a read error is likely. The chain joins TRBV7-9 to TRBJ2-3; 7 nucleotides line up with TRBD1. Per germline, CDR1 SEHNR and CDR2 FQNEAQ (reference sequence). This CDR3 has 14 residues. The V and J ends lost 4 bases and 0 bases, in that order; junction bases with no gene match: 1. CDR3: CASSSTGSTDTQYS. CDR3 coding DNA: TGTGCCAGCAGCTCGACAGGGAGCACAGATACGCAGTATTCT.

This clonotype was recorded at least ten times. CDR3 bases: TGTGCCAGCAGCTCCGACAGACAAGAGACCCAGTACTTC. Residues: CASSSDRQETQYF. The rearrangement uses TRBV5-4 and TRBJ2-5, with D perhaps matching TRBD1 (5 bases). Trimming took 3 bases from V and 2 from J, leaving 8 bases between them. The CDR3 contains 13 residues. CDR1 SGHNT and CDR2 YYREEE come from the germline V gene (reference sequence).

This clonotype was detected a few times. The junction does not match germline at one end; this may be a read error. The chain has TRBV11-2 and TRBJ2-6; 8 bases match TRBD1. This CDR3 has 16 amino acids. Germline V gives CDR1 SGHAT, CDR2 FQNNGV. The CDR3 loop is CASRKDRDSGADVLTF. Here the CDR3 DNA reads TGTGCCAGCAGAAAGGACAGGGACTCAGGGGCCGACGTCCTGACTTTC.

In this sample, this clonotype turned up many times. This chain uses TRBV2 with TRBJ1-1, with D unresolved. With 0 bases removed from V and 6 bases from J, the gap between germline ends came to 11 bases. Germline V gene lookup returns CDR1 SNHLY and CDR2 FYNNEI. The CDR3 contains 14 residues. The DNA of the CDR3 is TGTGCCAGCAGTGAAGCGGTGGGTGGAGCTGAAGCTTTCTTT. Its protein product is CASSEAVGGAEAFF.

This clonotype was counted many times. V usage is TRBV25-1 and J usage is TRBJ1-1; possibly TRBD1 for D (5 bases). Germline V gene sequence: CDR1 MGHDK, CDR2 SYGVNS. Trimming pared 7 bases from V and 2 bases from J, leaving 11 bases between. The CDR3 spans 13 residues. The CDR3 here is CASTDDRNTEAFF. The CDR3 nucleotides read TGTGCCAGCACCGACGACAGAAACACTGAAGCTTTCTTT. The full variable domain, with the rest looked up from reference TRBV25-1 and TRBJ1-1, is EADIYQTPRYLVIGTGKKITLECSQTMGHDKMYWYQQDPGMELHLIHYSYGVNSTEKGDLSSESTVSRIRTEHFPLTLESARPSHTSQYLCASTDDRNTEAFFGQGTRLTVV.

This clonotype was seen only a few times. A read error may explain this, as a much larger clone is one base away. Here the CDR3 omits its conserved ending phenylalanine or tryptophan, so a read error is the likely source. The rearrangement uses TRBV2 and TRBJ1-2; no definite D call. CDR1 SNHLY and CDR2 FYNNEI come from the germline V gene. The CDR3 runs to 11 residues. The V and J ends lost 8 bases and 8 bases respectively, with 12 bases between them. CDR3 nucleotide sequence: TGTGCCAGCTCCGCGGTTAGCGGCTACACCCTC. This sequence encodes CASSAVSGYTL.

In its sample, this clonotype was seen a few times. This chain links TRBV2 with TRBJ2-5; no firm D call. Germline CDR1 SNHLY, CDR2 FYNNEI. The CDR3 covers 15 residues. V was shortened by 6 bases and J by 1 base, with 15 bases between the two germline ends. The CDR3 DNA is TGTGCCAGCAGCCAAGTCGGGCACCTCCAAGAGACCCAGTACTTC. Protein sequence: CASSQVGHLQETQYF.

The chain uses TRBV24-1 and TRBJ2-1, with 7 bases fitting TRBD2. The CDR3 has 18 residues. V lost 5 bases, J lost 5 bases, and 17 bases stayed unmatched. Germline assignment: CDR1 KGHDR and CDR2 SFDVKD. The CDR3 DNA reads TGTGCCACCAGTGCCAGCATTGGGGAGGGCCGGAGGGACAATGAGCAGTTCTTC. This translates into CATSASIGEGRRDNEQFF.

The chain's CDR3 is CASSEGQSSYNEQFF. CDR3 bases: TGTGCCAGCAGTGAAGGGCAGAGCTCCTACAATGAGCAGTTCTTC. J is TRBJ2-1 and V is TRBV2; D ambiguous. CDR3 length: 15 residues. Trimming cost V 1 base and J 0 bases, with 7 bases left between them. CDR1 and CDR2 (germline): SNHLY, FYNNEI.

This clonotype was seen just once. J is TRBJ1-1 and V is TRBV7-9; 9 positions agree with TRBD1. Germline V gives CDR1 SEHNR, CDR2 FQNEAQ (reference sequence). The CDR3 totals 15 residues. With V trimmed by 2 bases and J by 4 bases, 5 bases remained unmatched. The CDR3: CASSLTGGMGTEAFF. The CDR3 DNA is TGTGCCAGCAGCTTAACAGGGGGCATGGGCACTGAAGCTTTCTTT.

This clonotype was counted ten times or more. This sequence joins TRBV20-1 and TRBJ1-1, with unresolved D. The CDR3 covers 13 residues. Germline V CDR1 and CDR2: DFQATT, SNEGSKA (reference sequence). V dropped 2 bases and J dropped 5 bases, with 12 bases sitting between them. The CDR3 reads CSARRVLGTEAFF. The DNA of the CDR3 is TGCAGTGCTAGACGGGTATTGGGTACTGAAGCTTTCTTT.